Here is one T cell receptor (beta chain) with its context. Antigen unknown. The sample comes from a study of cytomegalovirus exposure and HLA in healthy donors. Overall study: Counted in an early data release were roughly 87 million unique TCRs from HLA-typed donors. Findings of the study overall: There were several of the most significant clusters that appeared linked to common viral pathogens in a later analysis.

CDR1 is SQVTM and CDR2 is ANQGSEA in the germline V gene. The ends lost 2 bases at V and 4 bases at J; junction bases unmatched: 6. The CDR3 runs to 15 residues. The PCR ran on 60 Vbeta and 13 Jbeta primers. TCRdb's copy holds only in-frame clones and misses some; the assay was immunoSEQ multiplex PCR. The data show about 150,000 clones, 70% to 80% seen once. This chain uses TRBV29-1 with TRBJ1-3, with 9 bases that match TRBD1. This sequence was found in a woman in her thirties or forties in good health and CMV-seronegative. The sequencing input was PBMCs. The CDR3 reads CSVEPQGARGNTIYF. In DNA, the CDR3 is TGCAGCGTTGAACCACAGGGGGCGAGGGGAAACACCATATATTTT.